This TCR beta chain was identified during a study of early T cells in non-severe SARS-CoV-2 infection (dated by TCRdb to 2020 to 2023). Some background on the complete study: TCR sequencing used bulk RNA from unsorted whole blood, so alpha and beta chains could not be paired. What the work shows at the level of the full study, not this receptor alone: VDJdb matching was skewed toward anti-spike CD8 responses and likely underestimated virus-specific expansions by missing private and CD4 specificities.

On this clonotype: The antigen it binds to is not known. Within one base of it there is no much larger clone, and no base qualities were kept.

V is clipped by 3 bases and J by 0 bases, and the sequence between their germline boundaries is 3 bases long. According to the germline V gene, CDR1 reads SGHVS and CDR2 reads FNYEAQ. The CDR3 goes from the cysteine to the phenylalanine over 13 residues. Kept here is only the CDR3 DNA, which spans 39 bases and is read in frame from base 1. This was a case-control study nested in a cohort of healthcare workers in London, UK, who had nasopharyngeal swab PCR tests and blood samples taken every week. Healthcare workers were recruited between 23 and 31 March 2020, during the week of the UK lockdown, and were followed weekly for up to roughly 16 weeks. Libraries were prepared through 5' RACE. TCRdb lists the instrument as NextSeq 500. To correct for sequencing error and PCR bias, the TCR library protocol tagged individual cDNA molecules with unique molecular identifiers. TCR alpha and beta chains were both sequenced, and the abundances of alpha and beta sequences in each sample were closely correlated with each other. As for the authors' bioinformatics: Decombinator V4 was used to annotate TCR sequences for V gene, J gene and CDR3. Expanded TCRs were defined as changing significantly between any two time points under a Poisson model with p below 0.0001. TCR abundances were normalised to the total number of TCRs sequenced per sample and were expressed as counts per million. TRAV1-2 paired with TRAJ12, TRAJ20 or TRAJ33 defined MAIT TCRs, while TRAV10 paired with TRAJ18 defined iNKT TCRs. A search of VDJdb, accessed on 1 November 2021, was run for TCRs annotated to CMV, EBV and SARS-CoV-2, with TCRs annotated for multiple antigens excluded. The public reads were quality trimmed at Q25 with fastp and then assembled into clones with MiXCR by TCRdb, keeping productive beta chains. Each record represents a unique CDR3 protein, reported with the most common genes and DNA among its rows. The authors' filters were not applied to this entry. Present in this sample are some 66,000 distinct CDR3 sequences, roughly 13% of which were seen just once. The ten biggest clones cover approximately 5.2% of the sample.

The sample consisted of whole blood. The rearranged segments are TRBV7-6 and TRBJ2-1; no D gene is confidently identified. The sequence was obtained from an adult who was a healthcare worker with PCR-confirmed SARS-CoV-2 infection or an uninfected control (not recorded which). The DNA sequence is as follows: TGTGCCAGCAGCTTCCTCTCCTACAATGAGCAGTTCTTC. This yields the protein CASSFLSYNEQFF.